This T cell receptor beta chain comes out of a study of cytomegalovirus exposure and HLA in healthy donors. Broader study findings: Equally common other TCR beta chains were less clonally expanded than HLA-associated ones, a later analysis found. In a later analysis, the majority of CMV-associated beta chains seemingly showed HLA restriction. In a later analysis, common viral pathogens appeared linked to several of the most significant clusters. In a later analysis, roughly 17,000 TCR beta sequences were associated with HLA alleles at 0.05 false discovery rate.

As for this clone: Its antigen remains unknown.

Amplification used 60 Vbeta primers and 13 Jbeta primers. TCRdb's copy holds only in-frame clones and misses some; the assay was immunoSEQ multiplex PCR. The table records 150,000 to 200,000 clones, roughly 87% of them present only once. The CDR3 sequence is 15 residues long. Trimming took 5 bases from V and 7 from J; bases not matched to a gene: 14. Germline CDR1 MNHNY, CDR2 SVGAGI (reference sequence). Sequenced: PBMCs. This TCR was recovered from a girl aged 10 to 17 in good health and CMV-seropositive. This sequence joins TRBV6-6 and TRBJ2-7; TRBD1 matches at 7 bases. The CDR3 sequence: CASSNPGQPLGEQYF. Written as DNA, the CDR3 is TGTGCCAGCAGTAACCCGGGACAGCCCCTTGGGGAGCAGTACTTC.